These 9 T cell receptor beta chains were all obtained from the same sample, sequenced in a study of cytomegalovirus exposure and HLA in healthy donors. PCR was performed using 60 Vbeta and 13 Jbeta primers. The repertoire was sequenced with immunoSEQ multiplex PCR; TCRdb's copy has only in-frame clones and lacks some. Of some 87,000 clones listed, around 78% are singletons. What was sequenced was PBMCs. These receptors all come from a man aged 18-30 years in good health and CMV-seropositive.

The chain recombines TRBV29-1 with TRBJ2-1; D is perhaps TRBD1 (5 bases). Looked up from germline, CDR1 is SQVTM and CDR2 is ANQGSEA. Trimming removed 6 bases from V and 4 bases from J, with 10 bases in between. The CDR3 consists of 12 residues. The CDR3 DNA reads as TGCAGCGTGTGGGGCGATTACAATGAGCAGTTCTTC. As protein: CSVWGDYNEQFF.

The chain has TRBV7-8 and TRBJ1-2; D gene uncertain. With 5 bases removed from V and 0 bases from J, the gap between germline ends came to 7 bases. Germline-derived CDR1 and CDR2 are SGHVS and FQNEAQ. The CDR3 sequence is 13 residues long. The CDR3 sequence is CASSPGTNYGYTF. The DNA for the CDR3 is TGTGCCAGCAGCCCCGGGACTAACTATGGCTACACCTTC.

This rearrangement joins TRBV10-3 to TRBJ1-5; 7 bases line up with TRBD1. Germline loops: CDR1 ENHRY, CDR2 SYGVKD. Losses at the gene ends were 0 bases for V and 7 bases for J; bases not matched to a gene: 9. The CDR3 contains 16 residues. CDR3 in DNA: TGTGCCATCAGTGAGTCGCGGACAGGCCGAGGGCAGCCCCAGCATTTT. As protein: CAISESRTGRGQPQHF.

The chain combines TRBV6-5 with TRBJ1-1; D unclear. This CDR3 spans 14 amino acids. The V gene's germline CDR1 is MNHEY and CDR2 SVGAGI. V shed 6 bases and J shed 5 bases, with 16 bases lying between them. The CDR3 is CASSEPGSGTEAFF. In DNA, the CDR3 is TGTGCCAGCAGCGAGCCCGGGTCTGGGACTGAAGCTTTCTTT.

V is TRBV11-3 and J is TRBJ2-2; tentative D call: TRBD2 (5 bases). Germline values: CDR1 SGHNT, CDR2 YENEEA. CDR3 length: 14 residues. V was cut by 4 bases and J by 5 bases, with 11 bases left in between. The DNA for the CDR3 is TGTGCCAGCAGCTGGGAGTCAGAGACCGGGGAGCTGTTTTTT. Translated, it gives CASSWESETGELFF.

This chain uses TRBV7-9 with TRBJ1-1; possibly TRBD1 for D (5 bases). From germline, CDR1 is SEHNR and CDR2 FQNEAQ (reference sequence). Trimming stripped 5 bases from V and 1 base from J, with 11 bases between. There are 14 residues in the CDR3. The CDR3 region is CASSPHDRNTEAFF. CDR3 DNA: TGTGCCAGCAGCCCCCATGACAGGAACACTGAAGCTTTCTTT.

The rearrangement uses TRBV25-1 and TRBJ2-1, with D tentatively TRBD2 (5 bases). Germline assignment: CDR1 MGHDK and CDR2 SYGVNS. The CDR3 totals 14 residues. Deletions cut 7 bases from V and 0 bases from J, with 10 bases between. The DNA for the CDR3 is TGTGCCAGCAAGTTGGGGAGCTCCTACAATGAGCAGTTCTTC. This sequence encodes CASKLGSSYNEQFF.

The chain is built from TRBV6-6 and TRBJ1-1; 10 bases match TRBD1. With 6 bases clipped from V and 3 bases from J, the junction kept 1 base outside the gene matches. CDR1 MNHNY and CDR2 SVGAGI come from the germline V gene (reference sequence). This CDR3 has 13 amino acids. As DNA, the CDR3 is TGTGCCAGCAGGGACAGGGGGGACACTGAAGCTTTCTTT. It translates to CASRDRGDTEAFF.

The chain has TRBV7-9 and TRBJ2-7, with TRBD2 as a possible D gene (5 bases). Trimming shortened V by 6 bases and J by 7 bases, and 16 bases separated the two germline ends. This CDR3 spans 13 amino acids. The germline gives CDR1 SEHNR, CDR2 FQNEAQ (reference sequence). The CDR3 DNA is TGTGCCAGCAGTCCCACGGGGTCGGGTGAGCAGTACTTC. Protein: CASSPTGSGEQYF.